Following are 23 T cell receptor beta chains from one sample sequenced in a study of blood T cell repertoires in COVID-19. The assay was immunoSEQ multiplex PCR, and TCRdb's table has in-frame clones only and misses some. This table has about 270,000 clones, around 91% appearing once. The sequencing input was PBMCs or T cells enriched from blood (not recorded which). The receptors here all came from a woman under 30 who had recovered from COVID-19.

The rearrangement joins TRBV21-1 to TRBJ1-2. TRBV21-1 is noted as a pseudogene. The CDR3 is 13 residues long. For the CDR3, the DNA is TGTGCCAGCAGCCCGAGGCGGGGAGATGGCTACACCTTC. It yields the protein CASSPRRGDGYTF.

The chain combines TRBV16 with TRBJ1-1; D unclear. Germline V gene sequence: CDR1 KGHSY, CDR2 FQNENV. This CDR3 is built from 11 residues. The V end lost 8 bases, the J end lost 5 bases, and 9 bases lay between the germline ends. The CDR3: CASFEETEAFF. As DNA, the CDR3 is TGTGCCAGCTTCGAGGAGACTGAAGCTTTCTTT.

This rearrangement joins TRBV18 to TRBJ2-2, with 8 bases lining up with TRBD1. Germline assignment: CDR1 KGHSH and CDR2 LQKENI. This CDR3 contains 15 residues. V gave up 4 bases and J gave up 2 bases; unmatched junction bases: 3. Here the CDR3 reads CASSRQGTNTGELFF. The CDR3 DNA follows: TGTGCCAGCTCACGACAGGGGACTAACACCGGGGAGCTGTTTTTT.

CDR3: CASSTHRDTEAFF. The DNA for the CDR3 is TGTGCCAGCAGTACTCACCGGGACACTGAAGCTTTCTTT. V gene TRBV12-3 or TRBV12-4 combines with J gene TRBJ1-1; D is undetermined. The CDR3 contains 13 residues. Trimming stripped 5 bases from V and 3 bases from J, with 10 bases between.

CDR3 region: CASSLVGGGGPTDTQYF. The CDR3 region has the DNA TGTGCCAGCAGCTTAGTGGGCGGCGGGGGGCCGACAGATACGCAGTATTTT. The chain employs TRBV7-2 and TRBJ2-3; TRBD2 agrees at 8 bases. The length of the CDR3 is 17 residues. CDR1 is SGHTA and CDR2 is FQGNSA in the germline V gene. J was trimmed by 3 bases and V by 1 base; bases with no gene match: 9.

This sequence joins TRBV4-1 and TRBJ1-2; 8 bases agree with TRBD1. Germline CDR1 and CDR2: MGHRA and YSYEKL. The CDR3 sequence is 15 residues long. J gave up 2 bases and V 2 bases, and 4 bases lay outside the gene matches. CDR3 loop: CASSQPGQGNYGYTF. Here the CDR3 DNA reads TGCGCCAGCAGCCAACCTGGACAGGGAAACTATGGCTACACCTTC.

Here the CDR3 reads CASSLAGGLAKNIQYF. Written as DNA, the CDR3 is TGTGCCAGCAGCTTGGCAGGGGGACTAGCCAAAAACATTCAGTACTTC. This chain connects TRBV5-6 to TRBJ2-4, with D maybe TRBD1 (7 bases). The CDR3 runs 16 residues. Trimming took off 0 bases at V and 0 bases at J, with 10 bases between the two ends. The germline V gene has CDR1 SGHDT and CDR2 YYEEEE.

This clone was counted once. The CDR3 DNA reads as TGTGCCAGCAGATCAGGGATGATAGAGGAAAAACTGTTTTTT. Translating it yields CASRSGMIEEKLFF. The rearrangement joins TRBV2 to TRBJ1-4; a weak D match, TRBD1 (5 bases). Germline V gives CDR1 SNHLY, CDR2 FYNNEI. CDR3 length: 14 amino acids. The germline V and J ends were trimmed by 6 bases and 8 bases, with 16 bases remaining between them.

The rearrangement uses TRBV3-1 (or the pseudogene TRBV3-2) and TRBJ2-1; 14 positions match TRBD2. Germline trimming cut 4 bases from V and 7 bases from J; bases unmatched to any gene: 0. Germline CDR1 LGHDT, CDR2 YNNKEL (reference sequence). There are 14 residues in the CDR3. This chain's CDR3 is CASSRLAGGNEQFF. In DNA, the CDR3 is TGTGCCAGCAGCCGACTAGCGGGGGGGAATGAGCAGTTCTTC.

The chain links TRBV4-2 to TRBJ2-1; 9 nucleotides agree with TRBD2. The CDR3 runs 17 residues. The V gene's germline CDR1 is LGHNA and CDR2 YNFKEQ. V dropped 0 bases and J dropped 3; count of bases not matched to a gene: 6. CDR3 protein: CASSQEESSGGYNEQFF. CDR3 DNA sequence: TGTGCCAGCAGCCAAGAGGAGAGTAGCGGGGGCTACAATGAGCAGTTCTTC.

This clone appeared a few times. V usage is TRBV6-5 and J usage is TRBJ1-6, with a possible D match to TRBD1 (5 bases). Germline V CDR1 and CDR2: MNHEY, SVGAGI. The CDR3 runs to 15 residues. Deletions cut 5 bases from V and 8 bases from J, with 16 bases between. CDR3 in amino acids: CASSQKQVLDSPLHF. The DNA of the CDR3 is TGTGCCAGCAGTCAAAAACAGGTCTTGGATTCACCCCTCCACTTT.

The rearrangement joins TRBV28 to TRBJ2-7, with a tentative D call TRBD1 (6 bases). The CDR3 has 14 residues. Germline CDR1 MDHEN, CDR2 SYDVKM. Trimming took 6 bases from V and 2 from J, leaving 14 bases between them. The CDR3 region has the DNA TGTGCCAGCAGGTACCAGGGGAACCCCTACGAGCAGTACTTC. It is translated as CASRYQGNPYEQYF.

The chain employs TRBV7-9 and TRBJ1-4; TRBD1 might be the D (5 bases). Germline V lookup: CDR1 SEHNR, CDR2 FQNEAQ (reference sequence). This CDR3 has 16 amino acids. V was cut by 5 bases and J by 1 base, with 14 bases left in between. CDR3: CASSLQGLVTNEKLFF. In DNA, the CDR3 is TGTGCCAGCAGCCTCCAGGGACTTGTAACTAATGAAAAACTGTTTTTT.

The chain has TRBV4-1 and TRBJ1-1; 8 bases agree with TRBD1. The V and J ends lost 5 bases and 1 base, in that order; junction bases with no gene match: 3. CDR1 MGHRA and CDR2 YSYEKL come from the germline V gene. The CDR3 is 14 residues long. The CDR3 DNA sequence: TGCGCCAGCAGCACGACAGGGGAGAACACTGAAGCTTTCTTT. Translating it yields CASSTTGENTEAFF.

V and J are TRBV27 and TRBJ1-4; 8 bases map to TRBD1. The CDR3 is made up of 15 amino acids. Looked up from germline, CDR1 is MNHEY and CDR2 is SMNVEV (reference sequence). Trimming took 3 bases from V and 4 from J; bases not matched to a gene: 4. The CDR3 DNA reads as TGTGCCAGCAGTTTCTCACAGGGGGGTAATGAAAAACTGTTTTTT. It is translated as CASSFSQGGNEKLFF.

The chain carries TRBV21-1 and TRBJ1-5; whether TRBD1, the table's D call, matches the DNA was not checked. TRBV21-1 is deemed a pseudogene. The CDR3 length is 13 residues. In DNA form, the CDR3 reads TGTGCCAGCAGGCAGGATAGCAATCAGCCCCAGCATTTT. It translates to CASRQDSNQPQHF.

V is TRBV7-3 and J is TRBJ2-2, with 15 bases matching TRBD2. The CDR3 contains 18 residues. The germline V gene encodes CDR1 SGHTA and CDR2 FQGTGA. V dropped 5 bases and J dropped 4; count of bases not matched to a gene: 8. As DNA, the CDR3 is TGTGCCAGCAGCCCAAGGACTAGCGGGGGGGTCGCCACCGGGGAGCTGTTTTTT. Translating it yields CASSPRTSGGVATGELFF.

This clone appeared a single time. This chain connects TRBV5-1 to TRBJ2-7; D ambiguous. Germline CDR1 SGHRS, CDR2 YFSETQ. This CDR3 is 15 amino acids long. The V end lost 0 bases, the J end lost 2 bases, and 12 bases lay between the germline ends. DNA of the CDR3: TGCGCCAGCAGCTTGGCCGGGTCAAAAGCCTACGAGCAGTACTTC. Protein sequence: CASSLAGSKAYEQYF.

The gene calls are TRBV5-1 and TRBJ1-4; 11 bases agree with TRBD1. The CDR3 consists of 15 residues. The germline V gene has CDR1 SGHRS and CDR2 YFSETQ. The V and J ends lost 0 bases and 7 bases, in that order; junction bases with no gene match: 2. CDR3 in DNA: TGCGCCAGCAGCTTGGGGGACAGGGGGTTTGAAAAACTGTTTTTT. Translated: CASSLGDRGFEKLFF.

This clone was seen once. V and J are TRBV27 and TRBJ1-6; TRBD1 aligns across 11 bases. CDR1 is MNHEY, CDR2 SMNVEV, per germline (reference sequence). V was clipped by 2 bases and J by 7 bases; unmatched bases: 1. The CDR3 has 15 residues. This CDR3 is CASSLGTGGNSPLHF. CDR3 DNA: TGTGCCAGCAGTTTAGGGACAGGGGGGAATTCACCCCTCCACTTT.

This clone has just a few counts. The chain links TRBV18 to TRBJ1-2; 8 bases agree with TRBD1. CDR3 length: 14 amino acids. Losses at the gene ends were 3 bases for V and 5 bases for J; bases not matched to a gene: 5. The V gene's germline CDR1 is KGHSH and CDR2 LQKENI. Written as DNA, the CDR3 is TGTGCCAGCTCACCCGACAGGGGCTGGTATGGCTACACCTTC. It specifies CASSPDRGWYGYTF.

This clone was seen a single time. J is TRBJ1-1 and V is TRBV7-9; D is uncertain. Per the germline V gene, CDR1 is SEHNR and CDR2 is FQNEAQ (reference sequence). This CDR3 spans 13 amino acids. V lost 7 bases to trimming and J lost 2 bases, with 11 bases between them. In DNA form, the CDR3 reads TGTGCCAGCACCGCCGGGATTAACACTGAAGCTTTCTTT. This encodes CASTAGINTEAFF.

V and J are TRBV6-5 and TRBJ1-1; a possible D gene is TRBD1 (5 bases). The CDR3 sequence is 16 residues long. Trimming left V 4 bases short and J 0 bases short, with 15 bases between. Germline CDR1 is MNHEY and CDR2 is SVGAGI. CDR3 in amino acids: CASSSRRGGLNTEAFF. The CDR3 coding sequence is TGTGCCAGCAGTTCCCGAAGGGGCGGCCTGAACACTGAAGCTTTCTTT.